One and the same sample provided the 8 T cell receptor beta chains below, sequenced in a study of blood T cell repertoires in COVID-19. TCRdb's copy holds only in-frame clones and misses some; the assay was immunoSEQ multiplex PCR. The profile shows 200,000 to 250,000 clones, 80% to 90% of them singletons. The sequencing input was peripheral blood. The receptors were sampled from a man aged 25 to 40 with COVID-19, enrolled during active disease.

This chain links TRBV10-3 with TRBJ1-5, with D tentatively TRBD1 (6 bases). The CDR3 is 16 residues long. The V and J ends lost 5 bases and 2 bases respectively, with 16 bases between them. Germline CDR1 is ENHRY and CDR2 is SYGVKD. DNA of the CDR3: TGTGCCATCAGTAATCAAGGCGGGGGCGGCAATCAGCCCCAGCATTTT. Protein sequence: CAISNQGGGGNQPQHF.

The V call is TRBV3-1 (or the pseudogene TRBV3-2), the J call TRBJ1-6, with 7 bases matching TRBD1. V lost 2 bases to trimming and J lost 10 bases; unmatched junction nucleotides: 5. Germline CDR1 is LGHDT and CDR2 is YNNKEL (reference sequence). The CDR3 consists of 14 residues. CDR3: CASSQQGGRSPLHF. The DNA for the CDR3 is TGTGCCAGCAGCCAACAGGGGGGCAGATCACCCCTCCACTTT.

A single count supports this clone. The chain has TRBV25-1 and TRBJ1-1; weak D call: TRBD1 (5 bases). Germline V gives CDR1 MGHDK, CDR2 SYGVNS. The CDR3 runs to 14 residues. Trimming stripped 4 bases from V and 11 bases from J, with 20 bases between. The CDR3 loop reads CASSGTIPGGEAFF. CDR3 nucleotide sequence: TGTGCCAGCAGTGGGACCATTCCGGGGGGTGAGGCTTTCTTT.

This chain links TRBV7-3 with TRBJ2-3, with TRBD2 matching 11 bases. CDR3 length equals 14 residues. Germline V CDR1 and CDR2: SGHTA, FQGTGA. The ends lost 7 bases at V and 5 bases at J; junction bases unmatched: 5. The CDR3 DNA is TGTGCCAGCACCCCTGGACTAGCGGGAGATACGCAGTATTTT. Protein sequence: CASTPGLAGDTQYF.

The chain carries TRBV3-1 (or the pseudogene TRBV3-2) and TRBJ1-1; D call uncertain. CDR1 is LGHDT, CDR2 YNNKEL, per germline (reference sequence). V was cut by 4 bases and J by 10 bases, with 19 bases left in between. The CDR3 covers 14 residues. In DNA, the CDR3 is TGTGCCAGCAGCCCTCACCCCCTTTCCTCCGGAGCTTTCTTT. This sequence encodes CASSPHPLSSGAFF.

This clone has just a few counts. The CDR3 protein is CASSYRDSSYEQYF. The CDR3 DNA sequence: TGTGCCAGTAGTTACAGGGACAGCTCCTACGAGCAGTACTTC. The gene calls are TRBV19 and TRBJ2-7, with 7 bases matching TRBD1. V gave up 5 bases and J gave up 0 bases; unmatched junction bases: 4. CDR3 size: 14 residues. Germline V CDR1 and CDR2: LNHDA, SQIVND (reference sequence).

The chain employs TRBV5-8 and TRBJ2-7, with TRBD2 matching over 7 bases. Germline values: CDR1 SGHTS, CDR2 YDEGEE. This CDR3 comprises 15 residues. J gave up 2 bases and V 2 bases, and 7 bases lay outside the gene matches. This CDR3 reads CASSLSSGITYEQYF. The DNA for the CDR3 is TGTGCCAGCAGCTTATCTAGCGGAATAACCTACGAGCAGTACTTC.

The chain recombines TRBV18 with TRBJ2-5, with D possibly TRBD1 on 6 matching bases. Germline V gives CDR1 KGHSH, CDR2 LQKENI. V was pared by 1 base and J by 0 bases, with 6 bases between. CDR3 size: 14 residues. The CDR3 here is CASSPRDNQETQYF. For the CDR3, the DNA is TGTGCCAGCTCACCACGGGACAACCAAGAGACCCAGTACTTC.